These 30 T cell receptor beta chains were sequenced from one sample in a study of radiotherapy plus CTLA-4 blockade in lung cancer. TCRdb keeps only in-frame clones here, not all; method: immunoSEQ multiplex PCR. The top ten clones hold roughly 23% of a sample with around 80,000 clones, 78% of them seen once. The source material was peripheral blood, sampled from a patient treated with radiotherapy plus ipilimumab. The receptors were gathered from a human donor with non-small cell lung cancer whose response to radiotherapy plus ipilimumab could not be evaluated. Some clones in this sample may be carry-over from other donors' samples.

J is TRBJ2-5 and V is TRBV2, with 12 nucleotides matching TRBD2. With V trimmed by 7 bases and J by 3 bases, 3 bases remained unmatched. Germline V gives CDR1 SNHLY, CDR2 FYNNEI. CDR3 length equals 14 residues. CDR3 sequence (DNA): TGTGCCAGCACCCGGACTAGCGGGGAAGAGACCCAGTACTTC. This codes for CASTRTSGEETQYF.

CDR3 in amino acids: CASRRDRGGSNEKLFF. The CDR3 DNA reads as TGTGCCAGCAGGCGGGACAGGGGAGGGTCTAATGAAAAACTGTTTTTT. V and J are TRBV6-6 and TRBJ1-4, with 10 bases lining up with TRBD1. The CDR3 runs to 16 residues. Germline V gene data show CDR1 as MNHNY and CDR2 as SVGAGI (reference sequence). Unmatched junction bases numbered 7, after V lost 6 bases and J lost 3 bases.

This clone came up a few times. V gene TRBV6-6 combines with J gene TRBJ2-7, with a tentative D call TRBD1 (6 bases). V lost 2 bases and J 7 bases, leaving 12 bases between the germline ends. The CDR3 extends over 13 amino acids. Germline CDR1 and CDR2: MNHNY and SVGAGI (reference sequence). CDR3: CASSYDRSGEQYF. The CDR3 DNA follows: TGTGCCAGCAGTTACGACAGGTCGGGTGAGCAGTACTTC.

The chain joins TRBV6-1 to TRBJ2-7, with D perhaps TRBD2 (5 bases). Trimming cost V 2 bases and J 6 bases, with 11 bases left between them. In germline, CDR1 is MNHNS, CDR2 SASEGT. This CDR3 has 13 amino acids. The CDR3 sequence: CASSELVRGEQYF. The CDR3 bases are TGTGCCAGCAGTGAACTTGTCCGGGGCGAGCAGTACTTC.

CDR3 bases: TGTGCCAGCAGCTCTTTAGGGGGCAGTGCCTCCTCCTACGAGCAGTACTTC. Its protein is CASSSLGGSASSYEQYF. The chain recombines TRBV7-8 with TRBJ2-7; 7 nucleotides line up with TRBD1. The CDR3 runs 17 residues. Per the germline V gene, CDR1 is SGHVS and CDR2 is FQNEAQ. The trim removed 4 bases at V and 0 bases at J, leaving 12 bases unmatched.

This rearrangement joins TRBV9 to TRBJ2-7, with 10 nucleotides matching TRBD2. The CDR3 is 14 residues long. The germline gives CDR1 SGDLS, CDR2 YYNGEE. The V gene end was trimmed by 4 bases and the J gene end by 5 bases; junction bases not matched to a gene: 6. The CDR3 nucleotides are TGTGCCAGCAGCCCGACTAGCGGGTCCAACGAGCAGTACTTC. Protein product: CASSPTSGSNEQYF.

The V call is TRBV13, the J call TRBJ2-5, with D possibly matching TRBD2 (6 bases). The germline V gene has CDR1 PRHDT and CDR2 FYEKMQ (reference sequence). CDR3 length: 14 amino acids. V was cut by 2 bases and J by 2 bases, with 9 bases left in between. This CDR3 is CASSLRRGQETQYF. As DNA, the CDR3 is TGTGCCAGCAGCTTAAGACGGGGGCAAGAGACCCAGTACTTC. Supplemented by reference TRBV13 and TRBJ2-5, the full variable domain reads AAGVIQSPRHLIKEKRETATLKCYPIPRHDTVYWYQQGPGQDPQFLISFYEKMQSDKGSIPDRFSAQQFSDYHSELNMSSLELGDSALYFCASSLRRGQETQYFGPGTRLLVL.

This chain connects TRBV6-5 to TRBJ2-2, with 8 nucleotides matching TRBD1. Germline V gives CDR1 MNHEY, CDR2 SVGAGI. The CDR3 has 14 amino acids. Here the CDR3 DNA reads TGTGCTACCGAGCAGGGGGCTAACACCGGGGAGCTGTTTTTT. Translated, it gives CATEQGANTGELFF.

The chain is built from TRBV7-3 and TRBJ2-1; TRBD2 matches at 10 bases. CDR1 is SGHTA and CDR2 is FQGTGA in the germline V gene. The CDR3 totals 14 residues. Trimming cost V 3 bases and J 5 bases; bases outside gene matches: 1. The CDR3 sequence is CASSFSGGNNEQFF. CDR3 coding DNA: TGTGCCAGCAGCTTTAGCGGGGGGAACAATGAGCAGTTCTTC.

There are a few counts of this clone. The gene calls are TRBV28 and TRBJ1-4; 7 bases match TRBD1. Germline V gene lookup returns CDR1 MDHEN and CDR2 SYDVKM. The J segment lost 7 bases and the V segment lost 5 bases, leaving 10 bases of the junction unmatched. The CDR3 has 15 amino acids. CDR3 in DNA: TGTGCCAGCAGTCTTAGGACAGGCACTGGTGAAAAACTGTTTTTT. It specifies CASSLRTGTGEKLFF. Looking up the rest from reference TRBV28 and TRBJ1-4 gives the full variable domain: DVKVTQSSRYLVKRTGEKVFLECVQDMDHENMFWYRQDPGLGLRLIYFSYDVKMKEKGDIPEGYSVSREKKERFSLILESASTNQTSMYLCASSLRTGTGEKLFFGSGTQLSVL.

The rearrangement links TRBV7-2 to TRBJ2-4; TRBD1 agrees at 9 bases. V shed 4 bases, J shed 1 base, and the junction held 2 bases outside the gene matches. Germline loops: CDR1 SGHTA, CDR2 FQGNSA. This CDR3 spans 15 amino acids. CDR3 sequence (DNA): TGTGCCAGCAGCTATGGACAGGGGGCCAAAAACATTCAGTACTTC. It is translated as CASSYGQGAKNIQYF.

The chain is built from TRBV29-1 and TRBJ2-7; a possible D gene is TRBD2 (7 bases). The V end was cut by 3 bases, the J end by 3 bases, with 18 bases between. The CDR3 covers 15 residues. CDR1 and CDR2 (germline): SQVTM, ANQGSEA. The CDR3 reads CSVDYRGDNIYEQYF. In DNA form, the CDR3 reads TGCAGCGTTGACTATCGGGGGGACAATATCTACGAGCAGTACTTC.

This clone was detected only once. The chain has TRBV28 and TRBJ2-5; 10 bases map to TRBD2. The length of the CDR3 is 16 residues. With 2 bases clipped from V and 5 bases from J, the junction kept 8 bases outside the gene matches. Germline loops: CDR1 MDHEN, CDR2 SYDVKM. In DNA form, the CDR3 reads TGTGCCAGCAGTTTAAGCCCTAGCGGGGGCCAGGAGACCCAGTACTTC. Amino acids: CASSLSPSGGQETQYF.

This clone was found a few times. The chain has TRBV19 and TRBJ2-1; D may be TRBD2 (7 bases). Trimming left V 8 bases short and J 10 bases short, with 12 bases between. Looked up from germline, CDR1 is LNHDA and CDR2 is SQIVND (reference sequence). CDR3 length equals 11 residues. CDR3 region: CASGGGWEQFF. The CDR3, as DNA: TGTGCCAGTGGGGGGGGCTGGGAGCAGTTCTTC.

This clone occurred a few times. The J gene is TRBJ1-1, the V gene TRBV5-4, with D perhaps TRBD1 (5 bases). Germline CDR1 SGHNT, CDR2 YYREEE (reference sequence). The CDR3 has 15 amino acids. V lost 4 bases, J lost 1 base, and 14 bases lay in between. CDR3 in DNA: TGTGCCAGCAGCCCCGGGGGGAGGGGGAACACTGAAGCTTTCTTT. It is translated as CASSPGGRGNTEAFF.

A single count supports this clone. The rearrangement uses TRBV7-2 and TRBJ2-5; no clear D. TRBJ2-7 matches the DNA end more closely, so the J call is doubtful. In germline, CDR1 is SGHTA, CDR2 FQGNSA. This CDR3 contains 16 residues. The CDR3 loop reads CASSPMRSAALHEQYF. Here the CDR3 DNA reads TGTGCCAGCAGCCCGATGAGGTCCGCCGCCCTCCACGAGCAGTACTTC.

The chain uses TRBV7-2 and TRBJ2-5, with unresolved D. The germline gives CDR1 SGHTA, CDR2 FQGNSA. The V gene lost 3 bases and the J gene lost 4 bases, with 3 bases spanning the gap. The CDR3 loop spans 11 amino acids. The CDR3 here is CASSFLETQYF. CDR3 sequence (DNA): TGTGCCAGCAGCTTTCTAGAGACCCAGTACTTC.

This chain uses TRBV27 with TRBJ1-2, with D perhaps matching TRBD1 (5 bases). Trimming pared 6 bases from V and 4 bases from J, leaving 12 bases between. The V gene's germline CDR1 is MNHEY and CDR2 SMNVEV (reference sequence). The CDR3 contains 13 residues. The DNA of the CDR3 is TGTGCCAGCAGGCGGTCGGGGGTCTATGGCTACACCTTC. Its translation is CASRRSGVYGYTF.

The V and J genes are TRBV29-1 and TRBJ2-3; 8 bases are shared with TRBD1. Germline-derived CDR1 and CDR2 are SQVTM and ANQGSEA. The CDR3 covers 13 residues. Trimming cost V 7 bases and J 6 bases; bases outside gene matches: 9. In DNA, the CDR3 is TGCAGCGCCCACGGACAGGGTTTGGATACGCAGTATTTT. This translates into CSAHGQGLDTQYF.

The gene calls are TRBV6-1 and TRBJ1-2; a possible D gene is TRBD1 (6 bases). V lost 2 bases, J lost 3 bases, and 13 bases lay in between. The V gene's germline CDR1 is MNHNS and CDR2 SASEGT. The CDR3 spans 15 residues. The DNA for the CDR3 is TGTGCCAGCAGTGAATTACAGGGAGGGGACTATGGCTACACCTTC. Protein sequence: CASSELQGGDYGYTF.

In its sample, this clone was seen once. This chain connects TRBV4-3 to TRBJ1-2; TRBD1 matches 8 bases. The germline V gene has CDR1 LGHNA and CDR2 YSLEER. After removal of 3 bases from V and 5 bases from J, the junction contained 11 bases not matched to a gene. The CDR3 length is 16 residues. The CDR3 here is CASSHFGQGREYGYTF. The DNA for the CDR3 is TGCGCCAGCAGCCACTTCGGACAGGGACGAGAGTATGGCTACACCTTC.

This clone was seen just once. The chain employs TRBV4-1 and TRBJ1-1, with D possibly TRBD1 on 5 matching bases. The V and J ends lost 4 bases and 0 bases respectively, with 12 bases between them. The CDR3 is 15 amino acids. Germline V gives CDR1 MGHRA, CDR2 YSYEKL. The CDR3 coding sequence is TGCGCCAGCAGCCGGTCCAGGGCAATGAACACTGAAGCTTTCTTT. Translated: CASSRSRAMNTEAFF.

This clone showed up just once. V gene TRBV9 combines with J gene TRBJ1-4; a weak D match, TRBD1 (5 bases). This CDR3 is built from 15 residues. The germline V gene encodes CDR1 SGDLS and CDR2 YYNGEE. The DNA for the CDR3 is TGTGCTACCACAGCCGGCGGGGGTTGGGGTGAAAAACTGTTTTTT. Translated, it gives CATTAGGGWGEKLFF. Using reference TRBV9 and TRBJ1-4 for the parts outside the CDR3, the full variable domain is DSGVTQTPKHLITATGQRVTLRCSPRSGDLSVYWYQQSLDQGLQFLIQYYNGEERAKGNILERFSAQQFPDLHSELNLSSLELGDSALYFCATTAGGGWGEKLFFGSGTQLSVL.

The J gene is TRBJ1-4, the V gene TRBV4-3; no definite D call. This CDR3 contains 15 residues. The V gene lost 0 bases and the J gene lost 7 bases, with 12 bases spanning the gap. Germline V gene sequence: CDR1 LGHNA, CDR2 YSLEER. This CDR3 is CASSQDHNHGEKLFF. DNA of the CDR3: TGCGCCAGCAGCCAAGATCACAACCATGGTGAAAAACTGTTTTTT.

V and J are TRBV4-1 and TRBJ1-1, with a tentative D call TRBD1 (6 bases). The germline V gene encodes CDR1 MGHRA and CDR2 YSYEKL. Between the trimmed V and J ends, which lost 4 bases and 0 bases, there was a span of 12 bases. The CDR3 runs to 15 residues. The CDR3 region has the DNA TGCGCCAGCAGCCCTACACAGGGAATGAACACTGAAGCTTTCTTT. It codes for CASSPTQGMNTEAFF.

CDR3 DNA sequence: TGTGCCACCCTAAATAGAGGTACTGAAGCTTTCTTT. It translates to CATLNRGTEAFF. The chain couples TRBV28 to TRBJ1-1; D is unresolved. This CDR3 has 12 amino acids. V lost 10 bases and J lost 5, with 14 bases in between. CDR1 MDHEN and CDR2 SYDVKM come from the germline V gene.

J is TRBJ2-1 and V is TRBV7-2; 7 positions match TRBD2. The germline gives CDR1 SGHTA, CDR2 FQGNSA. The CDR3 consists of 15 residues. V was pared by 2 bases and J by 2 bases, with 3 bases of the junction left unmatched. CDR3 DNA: TGTGCCAGCAGCTTAAAAGCGGGGACCTACAATGAGCAGTTCTTC. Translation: CASSLKAGTYNEQFF.

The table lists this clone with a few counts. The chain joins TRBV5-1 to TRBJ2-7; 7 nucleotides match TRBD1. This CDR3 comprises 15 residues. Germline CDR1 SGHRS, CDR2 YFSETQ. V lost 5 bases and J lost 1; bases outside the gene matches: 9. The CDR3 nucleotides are TGCGCCAGCAGTCCTACAGGGGAAGGGTCCTACGAGCAGTACTTC. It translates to CASSPTGEGSYEQYF.

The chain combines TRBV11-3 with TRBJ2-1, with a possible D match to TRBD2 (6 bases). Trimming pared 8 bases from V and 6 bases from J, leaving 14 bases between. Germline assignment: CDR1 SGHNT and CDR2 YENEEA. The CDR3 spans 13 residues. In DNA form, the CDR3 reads TGTGCCAGCCAAACGGCCGGGGGCAATGAGCAGTTCTTC. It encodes CASQTAGGNEQFF.

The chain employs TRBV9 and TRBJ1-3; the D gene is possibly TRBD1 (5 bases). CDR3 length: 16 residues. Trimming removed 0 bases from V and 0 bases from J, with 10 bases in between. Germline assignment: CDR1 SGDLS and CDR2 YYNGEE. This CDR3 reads CASSVGGGSSGNTIYF. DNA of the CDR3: TGTGCCAGCAGCGTAGGTGGGGGGAGCTCTGGAAACACCATATATTTT.